The T cell receptor beta chain described here comes from a study of cytomegalovirus exposure and HLA in healthy donors. Overall study findings and caveats: The authors enumerated around 150 TCR beta chains as linked to cytomegalovirus. One later analysis, an examination of the 100 to 150 validation repertoires, found that first-cohort TCR clusters tended to co-occur in them.

On this clone: The antigen remains unidentified.

Generated by immunoSEQ multiplex PCR, the TCRdb table keeps only in-frame clones and is missing some. This sample has fewer than 120,000 clones, with roughly nine tenths found just once. This CDR3 region has 15 residues. The junction had 12 bases not matched to a gene; V was cut back by 4 bases and J by 8 bases. CDR1 is SGHVS and CDR2 is FNYEAQ in the germline V gene. The receptor was isolated from a woman aged 18-30 years in good health and CMV-seronegative. The chain combines TRBV7-6 with TRBJ1-1; TRBD1 matches 8 bases. Sequences were obtained from PBMCs. In DNA form, the CDR3 reads TGTGCCAGCAGCTCCTCGACAGGGGTGCGCACCGAAGCTTTCTTT. Translating gives CASSSSTGVRTEAFF.